This T cell receptor (beta chain) was captured in a study of cytomegalovirus exposure and HLA in healthy donors. Donors were ostensibly healthy at sampling, although undocumented immune exposures were probable. V was clipped by 7 bases and J by 7 bases, with 7 bases between them. Germline CDR1 and CDR2: MDHEN and SYDVKM. The CDR3 extends over 10 amino acids. Study-level results: Immune exposure was documented only through CMV serostatus.

The PCR was carried out with 60 Vbeta primers and 13 Jbeta primers. The protocol was immunoSEQ multiplex PCR, while the TCRdb copy is restricted to in-frame clones and leaves out a portion. Counted here are some 130,000 clones, 80% occurring once; the ten biggest clones make up under 5.5%. This clone was found a few times. What it recognizes is unknown. The sequence came from a young man in good health. Sequenced: PBMCs. The chain combines TRBV28 with TRBJ1-1; D may be TRBD1 (5 bases). The CDR3 DNA reads TGTGCCAGCACAGGGATTGAAGCTTTCTTT. Amino acid sequence: CASTGIEAFF.